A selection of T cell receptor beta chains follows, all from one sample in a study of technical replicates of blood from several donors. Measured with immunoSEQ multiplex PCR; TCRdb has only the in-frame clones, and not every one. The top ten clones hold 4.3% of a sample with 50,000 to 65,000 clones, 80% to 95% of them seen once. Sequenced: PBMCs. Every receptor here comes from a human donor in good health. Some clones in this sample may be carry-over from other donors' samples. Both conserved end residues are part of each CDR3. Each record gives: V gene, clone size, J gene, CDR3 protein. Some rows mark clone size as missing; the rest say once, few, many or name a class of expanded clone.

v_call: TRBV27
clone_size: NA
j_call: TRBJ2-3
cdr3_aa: CASRRLATTDTQYF

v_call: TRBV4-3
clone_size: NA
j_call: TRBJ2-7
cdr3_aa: CASSQDRGLYEQYF

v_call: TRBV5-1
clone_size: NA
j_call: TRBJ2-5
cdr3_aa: CASSPGDRAQETQYF

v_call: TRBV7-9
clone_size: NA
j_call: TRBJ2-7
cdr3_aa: CASATGLSYEQYF

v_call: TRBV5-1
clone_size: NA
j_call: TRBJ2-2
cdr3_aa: CASSYPRTGRTGELFF

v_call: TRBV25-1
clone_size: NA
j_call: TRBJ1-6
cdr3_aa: CASSESGDNSPLHF

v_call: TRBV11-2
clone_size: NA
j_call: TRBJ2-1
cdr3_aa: CASSLGTSGRWFF

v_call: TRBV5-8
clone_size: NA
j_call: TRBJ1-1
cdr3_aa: CASSLEGQGGTEAFF

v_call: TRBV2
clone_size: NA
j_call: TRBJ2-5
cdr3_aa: CASSGGGGQETQYF

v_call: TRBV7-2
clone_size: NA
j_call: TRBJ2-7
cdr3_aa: CASSRKAGDNYEQYF

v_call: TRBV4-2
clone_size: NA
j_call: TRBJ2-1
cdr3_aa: CASSQDLSGVPPYNEQFF

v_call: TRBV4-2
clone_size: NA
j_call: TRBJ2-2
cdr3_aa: CASSQRQGNIAGELFF

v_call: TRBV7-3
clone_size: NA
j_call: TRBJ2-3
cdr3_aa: CASSLTGGGSTDTQYF

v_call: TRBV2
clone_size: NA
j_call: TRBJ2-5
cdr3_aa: CASSHRKETQYF

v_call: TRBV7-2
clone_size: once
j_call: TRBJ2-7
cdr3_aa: CASSAQGQAAYEQYF

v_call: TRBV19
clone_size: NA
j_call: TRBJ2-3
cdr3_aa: CASSRGALRGDTQYF

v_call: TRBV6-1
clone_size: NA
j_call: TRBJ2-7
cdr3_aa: CASTISGGAIYEQYF

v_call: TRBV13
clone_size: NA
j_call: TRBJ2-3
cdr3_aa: CASSVSGPDTQYF

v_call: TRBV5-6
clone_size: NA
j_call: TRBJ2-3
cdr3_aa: CASRRGSAATDTQYF

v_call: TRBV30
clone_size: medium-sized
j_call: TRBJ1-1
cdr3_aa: CAWSVSLEAFF

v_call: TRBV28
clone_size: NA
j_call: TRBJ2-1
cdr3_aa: CASSLGQGGYNEQFF

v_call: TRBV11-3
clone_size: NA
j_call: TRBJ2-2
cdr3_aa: CASSFGTSGAQMNTGELFF

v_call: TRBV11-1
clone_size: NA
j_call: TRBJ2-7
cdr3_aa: CASSRELAAGEQYF

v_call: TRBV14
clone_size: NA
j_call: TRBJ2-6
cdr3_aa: CASSQDSRSGANVLTF

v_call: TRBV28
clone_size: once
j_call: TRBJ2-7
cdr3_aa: CAKGGGYEQYF

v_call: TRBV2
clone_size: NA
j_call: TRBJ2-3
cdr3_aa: CASRRLAGGSDTQYF

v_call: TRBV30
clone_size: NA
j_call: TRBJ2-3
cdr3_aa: CAGLAGDTQYF

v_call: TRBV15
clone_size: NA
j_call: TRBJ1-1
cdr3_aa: CATSRDGYRAEAFF

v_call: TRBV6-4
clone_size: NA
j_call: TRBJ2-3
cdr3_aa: CASSESSGGGDTQYF

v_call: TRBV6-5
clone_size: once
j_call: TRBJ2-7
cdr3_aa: CASGGTRSSYEQYF

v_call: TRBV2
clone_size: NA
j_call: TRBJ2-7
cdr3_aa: CASKRDTSSEQYF

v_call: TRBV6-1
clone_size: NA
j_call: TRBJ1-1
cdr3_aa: CASSVQGAGTEAFF

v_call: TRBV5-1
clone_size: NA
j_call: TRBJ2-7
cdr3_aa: CASNQGGTYEQYF

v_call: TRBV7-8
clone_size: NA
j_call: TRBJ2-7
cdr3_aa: CASSLGGGPIYEQYF

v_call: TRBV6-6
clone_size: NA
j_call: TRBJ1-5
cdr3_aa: CASSRGQGNQPQHF

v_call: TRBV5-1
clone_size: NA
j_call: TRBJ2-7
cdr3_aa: CASSQRSSYEQYF

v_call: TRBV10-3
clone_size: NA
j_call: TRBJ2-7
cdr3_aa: CAISEGGGKLGEQYF

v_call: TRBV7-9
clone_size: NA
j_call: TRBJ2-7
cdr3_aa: CASSLSGTGYEQYF

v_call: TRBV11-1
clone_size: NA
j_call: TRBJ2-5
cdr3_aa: CASSLVRGWSETQYF

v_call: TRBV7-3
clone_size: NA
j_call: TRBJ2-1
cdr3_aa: CASSSRTSGTYNEQFF

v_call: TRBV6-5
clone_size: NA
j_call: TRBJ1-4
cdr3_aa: CASSPVGGRGEKLFF

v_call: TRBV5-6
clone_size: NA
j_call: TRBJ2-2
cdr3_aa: CASSRGGANTGELFF

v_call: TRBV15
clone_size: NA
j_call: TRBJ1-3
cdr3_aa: CATSSRTGGNTIYF

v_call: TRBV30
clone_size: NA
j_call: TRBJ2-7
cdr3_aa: CAWTSDSYEQYF

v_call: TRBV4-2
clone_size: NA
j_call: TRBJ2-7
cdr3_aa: CASSQGDFSYEQYF

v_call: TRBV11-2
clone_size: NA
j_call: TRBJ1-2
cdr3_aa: CASSLRENYGYTF

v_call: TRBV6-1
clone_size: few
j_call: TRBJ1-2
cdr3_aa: CASSGGDASDGYTF

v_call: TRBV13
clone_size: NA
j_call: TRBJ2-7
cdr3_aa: CASSSGTSAYEQYF

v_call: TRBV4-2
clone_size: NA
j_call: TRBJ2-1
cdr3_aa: CASSLGVTSGYNEQFF

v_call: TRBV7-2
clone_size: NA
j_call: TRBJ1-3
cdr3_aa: CASSLVMGTGNTIYF

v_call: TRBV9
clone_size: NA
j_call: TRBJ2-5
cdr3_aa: CASSPWTGEETQYF

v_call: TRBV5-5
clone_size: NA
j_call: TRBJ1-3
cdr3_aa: CASSRDISSGNTIYF

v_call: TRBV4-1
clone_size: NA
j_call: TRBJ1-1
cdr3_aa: CASSQGATRDTEAFF

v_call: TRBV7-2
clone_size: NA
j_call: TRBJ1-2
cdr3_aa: CASSPARGRGYTF

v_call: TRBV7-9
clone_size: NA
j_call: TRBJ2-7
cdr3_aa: CASSNSGAGSYEQYF

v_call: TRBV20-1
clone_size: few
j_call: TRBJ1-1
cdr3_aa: CSAQDREAFF

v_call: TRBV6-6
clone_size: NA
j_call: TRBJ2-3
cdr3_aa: CASSGPSGSSTDTQYF